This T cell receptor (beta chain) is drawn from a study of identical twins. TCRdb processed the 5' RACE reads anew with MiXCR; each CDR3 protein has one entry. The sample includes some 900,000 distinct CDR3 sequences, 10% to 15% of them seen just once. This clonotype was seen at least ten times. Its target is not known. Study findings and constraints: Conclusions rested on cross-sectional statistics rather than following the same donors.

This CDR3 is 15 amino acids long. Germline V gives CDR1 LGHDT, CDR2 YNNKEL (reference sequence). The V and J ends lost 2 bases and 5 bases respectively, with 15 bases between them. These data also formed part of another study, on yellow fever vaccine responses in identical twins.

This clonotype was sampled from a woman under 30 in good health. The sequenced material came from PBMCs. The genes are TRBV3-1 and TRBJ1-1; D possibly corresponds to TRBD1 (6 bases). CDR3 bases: TGTGCCAGCAGCCAACAGACAGGACCAGGGACTGAAGCTTTCTTT. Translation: CASSQQTGPGTEAFF.